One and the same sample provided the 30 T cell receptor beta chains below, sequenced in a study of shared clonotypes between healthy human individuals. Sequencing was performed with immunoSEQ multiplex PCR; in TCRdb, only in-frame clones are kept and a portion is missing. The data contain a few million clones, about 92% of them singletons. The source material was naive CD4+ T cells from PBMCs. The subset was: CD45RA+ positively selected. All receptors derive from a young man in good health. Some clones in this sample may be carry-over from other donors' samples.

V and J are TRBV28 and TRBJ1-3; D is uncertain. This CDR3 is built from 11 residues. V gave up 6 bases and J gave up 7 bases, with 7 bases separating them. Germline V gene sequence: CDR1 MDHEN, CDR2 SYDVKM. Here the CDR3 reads CASRLVNTIYF. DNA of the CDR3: TGTGCCAGCAGACTGGTCAACACCATATATTTT.

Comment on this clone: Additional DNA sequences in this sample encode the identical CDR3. The CDR3 DNA reads TGTGCCAGCAGTTTTAGCGGGTCTGGGGCCAACGTCCTGACTTTC. The encoded protein is CASSFSGSGANVLTF. V usage is TRBV28 and J usage is TRBJ2-6, with TRBD2 matching over 7 bases. The CDR3 is made up of 15 amino acids. CDR1 is MDHEN, CDR2 SYDVKM, per germline. V trimming: 3 bases; J trimming: 1 base; junction bases outside the gene matches: 0.

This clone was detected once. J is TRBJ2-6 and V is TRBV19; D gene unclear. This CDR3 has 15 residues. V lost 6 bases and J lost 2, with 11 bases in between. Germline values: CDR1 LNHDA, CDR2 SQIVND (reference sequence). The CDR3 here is CASSPGRTGANVLTF. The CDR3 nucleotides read TGTGCCAGTAGCCCTGGACGGACTGGGGCCAACGTCCTGACTTTC.

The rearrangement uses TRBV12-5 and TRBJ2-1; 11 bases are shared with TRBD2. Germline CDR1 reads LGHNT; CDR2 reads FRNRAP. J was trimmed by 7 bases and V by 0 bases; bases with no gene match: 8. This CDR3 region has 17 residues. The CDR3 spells CASGLVLGVAGGNEQFF. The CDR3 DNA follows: TGTGCTAGTGGTTTGGTCCTGGGGGTAGCGGGAGGGAATGAGCAGTTCTTC. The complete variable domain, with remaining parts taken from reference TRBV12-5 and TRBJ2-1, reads DARVTQTPRHKVTEMGQEVTMRCQPILGHNTVFWYRQTMMQGLELLAYFRNRAPLDDSGMPKDRFSAEMPDATLATLKIQPSEPRDSAVYFCASGLVLGVAGGNEQFFGPGTRLTVL.

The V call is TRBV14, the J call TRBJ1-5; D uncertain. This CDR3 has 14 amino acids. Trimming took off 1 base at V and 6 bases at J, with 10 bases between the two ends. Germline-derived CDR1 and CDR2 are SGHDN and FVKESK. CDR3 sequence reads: CASSQAATTQPQHF. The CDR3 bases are TGTGCCAGCAGCCAAGCAGCGACGACTCAGCCCCAGCATTTT.

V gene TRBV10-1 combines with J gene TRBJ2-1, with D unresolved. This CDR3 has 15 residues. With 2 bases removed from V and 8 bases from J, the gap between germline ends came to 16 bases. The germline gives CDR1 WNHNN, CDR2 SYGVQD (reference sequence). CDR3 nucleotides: TGCGCCAGCAGTGAGCTCGGCGGTTCGGTGGATGAGCAGTTCTTC. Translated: CASSELGGSVDEQFF.

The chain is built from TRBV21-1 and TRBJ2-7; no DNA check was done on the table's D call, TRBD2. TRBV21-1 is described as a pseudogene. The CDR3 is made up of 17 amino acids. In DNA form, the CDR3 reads TGTGCCAGCAGCAAAGACCCGGTGCGGGAGATTGGCCGAGAGCAGTACTTC. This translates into CASSKDPVREIGREQYF.

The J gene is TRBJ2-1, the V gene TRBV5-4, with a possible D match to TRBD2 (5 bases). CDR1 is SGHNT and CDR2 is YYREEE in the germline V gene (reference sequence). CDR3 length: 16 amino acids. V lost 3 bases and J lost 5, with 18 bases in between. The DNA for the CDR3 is TGTGCCAGCAGCTCCGGCCTGAGAGGGTGGGACAATGAGCAGTTCTTC. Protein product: CASSSGLRGWDNEQFF.

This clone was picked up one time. Written as DNA, the CDR3 is TGTGCCAGCAGCTTACTCGGAAACACCATATATTTT. It translates to CASSLLGNTIYF. The gene calls are TRBV7-1 and TRBJ1-3; D is unresolved. TRBV7-1 is flagged as an ORF with uncertain function. The CDR3 totals 12 residues. Trimming removed 4 bases at V and 4 bases at J, with 5 bases between.

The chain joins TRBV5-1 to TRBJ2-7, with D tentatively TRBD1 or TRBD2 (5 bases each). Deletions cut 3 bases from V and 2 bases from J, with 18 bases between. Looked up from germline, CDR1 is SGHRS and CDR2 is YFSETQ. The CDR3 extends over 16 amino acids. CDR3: CASSYDSQGRTYEQYF. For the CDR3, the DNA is TGCGCCAGCAGCTACGACTCTCAGGGACGAACCTACGAGCAGTACTTC.

In DNA, the CDR3 is TGTGCCAGTAGTTCCGGGGGACTAGCGGACTACACAGATACGCAGTATTTT. Translating gives CASSSGGLADYTDTQYF. V usage is TRBV19 and J usage is TRBJ2-3; 11 bases match TRBD2. This CDR3 has 17 amino acids. Germline CDR1 reads LNHDA; CDR2 reads SQIVND (reference sequence). V gave up 5 bases and J gave up 2 bases; unmatched junction bases: 9.

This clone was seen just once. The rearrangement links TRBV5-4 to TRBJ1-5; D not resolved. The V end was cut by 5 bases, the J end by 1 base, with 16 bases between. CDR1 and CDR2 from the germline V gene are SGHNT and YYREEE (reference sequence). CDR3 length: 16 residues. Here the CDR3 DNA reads TGTGCCAGCAGTCAGGACGGAGCGACCAGCAATCAGCCCCAGCATTTT. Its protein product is CASSQDGATSNQPQHF.

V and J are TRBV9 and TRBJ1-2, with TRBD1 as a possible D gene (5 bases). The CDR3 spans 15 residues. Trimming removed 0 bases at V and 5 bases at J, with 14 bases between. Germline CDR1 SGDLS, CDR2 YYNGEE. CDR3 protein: CASSVAGGFRYGYTF. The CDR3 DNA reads TGTGCCAGCAGCGTAGCCGGGGGTTTCCGATATGGCTACACCTTC.

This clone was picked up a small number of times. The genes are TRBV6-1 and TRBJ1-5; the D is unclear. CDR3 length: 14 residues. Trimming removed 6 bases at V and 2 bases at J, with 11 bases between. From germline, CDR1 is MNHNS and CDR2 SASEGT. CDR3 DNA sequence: TGTGCCAGCAGGGTGGACCAGGGCAATCAGCCCCAGCATTTT. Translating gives CASRVDQGNQPQHF.

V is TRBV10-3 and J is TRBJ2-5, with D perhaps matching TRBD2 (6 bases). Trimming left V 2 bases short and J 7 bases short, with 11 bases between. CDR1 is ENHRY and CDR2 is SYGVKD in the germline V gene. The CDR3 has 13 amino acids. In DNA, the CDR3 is TGTGCCATCAGTGAGGACCCCGGGGGGACCCAGTACTTC. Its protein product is CAISEDPGGTQYF.

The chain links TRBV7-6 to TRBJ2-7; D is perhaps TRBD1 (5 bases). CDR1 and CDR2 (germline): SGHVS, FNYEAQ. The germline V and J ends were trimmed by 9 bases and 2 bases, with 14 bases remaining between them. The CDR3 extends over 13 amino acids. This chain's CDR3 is CASKPTGTYEQYF. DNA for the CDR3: TGTGCCAGTAAACCCACAGGAACCTACGAGCAGTACTTC.

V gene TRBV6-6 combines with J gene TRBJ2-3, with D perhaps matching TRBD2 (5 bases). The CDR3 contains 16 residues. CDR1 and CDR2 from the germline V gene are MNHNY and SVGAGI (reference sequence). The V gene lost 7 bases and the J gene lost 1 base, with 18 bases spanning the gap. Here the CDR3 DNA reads TGTGCCAGCACCCCCAGAATGAGCGGTGGCACAGATACGCAGTATTTT. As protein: CASTPRMSGGTDTQYF.

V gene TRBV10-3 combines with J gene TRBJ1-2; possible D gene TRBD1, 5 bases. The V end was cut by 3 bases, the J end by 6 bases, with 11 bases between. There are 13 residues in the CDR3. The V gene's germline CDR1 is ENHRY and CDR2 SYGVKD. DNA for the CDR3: TGTGCCATCAGTGATAGGTCAGGGAATGGCTACACCTTC. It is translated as CAISDRSGNGYTF.

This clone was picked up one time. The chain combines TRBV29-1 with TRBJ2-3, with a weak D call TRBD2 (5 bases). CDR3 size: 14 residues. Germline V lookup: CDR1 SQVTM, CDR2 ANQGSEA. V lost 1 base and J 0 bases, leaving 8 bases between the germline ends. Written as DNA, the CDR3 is TGCAGCGTTGAAGTCGGGATAAGCACAGATACGCAGTATTTT. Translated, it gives CSVEVGISTDTQYF.

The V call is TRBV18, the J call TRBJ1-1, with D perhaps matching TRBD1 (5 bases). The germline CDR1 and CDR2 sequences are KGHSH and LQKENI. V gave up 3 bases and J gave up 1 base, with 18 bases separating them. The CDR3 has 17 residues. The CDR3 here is CASSPASGASWNTEAFF. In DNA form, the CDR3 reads TGTGCCAGCTCACCGGCTTCCGGGGCCTCCTGGAACACTGAAGCTTTCTTT.

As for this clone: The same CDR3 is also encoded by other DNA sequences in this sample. The CDR3 loop reads CASSPDTNYGYTF. The CDR3 region has the DNA TGTGCCAGCTCTCCCGACACGAACTATGGCTACACCTTC. The V call is TRBV18, the J call TRBJ1-2; D not resolved. The V and J ends lost 6 bases and 2 bases respectively, with 10 bases between them. There are 13 residues in the CDR3. In germline, CDR1 is KGHSH, CDR2 LQKENI.

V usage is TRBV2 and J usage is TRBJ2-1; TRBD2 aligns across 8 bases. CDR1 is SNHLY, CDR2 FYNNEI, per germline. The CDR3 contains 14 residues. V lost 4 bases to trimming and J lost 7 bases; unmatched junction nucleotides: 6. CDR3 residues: CASSAGLVRNEQFF. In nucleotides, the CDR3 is TGTGCCAGCAGTGCGGGACTAGTTCGGAATGAGCAGTTCTTC.

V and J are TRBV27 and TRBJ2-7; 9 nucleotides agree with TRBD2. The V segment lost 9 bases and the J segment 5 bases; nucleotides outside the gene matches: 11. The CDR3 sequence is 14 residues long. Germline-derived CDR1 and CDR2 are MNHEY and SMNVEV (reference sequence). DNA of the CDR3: TGTGCCAGGACGCCCCCTAGCGGGAAGGACGAGCAGTACTTC. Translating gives CARTPPSGKDEQYF.

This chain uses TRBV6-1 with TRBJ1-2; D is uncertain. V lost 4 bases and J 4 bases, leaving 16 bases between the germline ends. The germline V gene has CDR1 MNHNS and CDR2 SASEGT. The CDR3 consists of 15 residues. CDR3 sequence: CASSVVMGISYGYTF. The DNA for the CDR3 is TGTGCCAGCAGTGTTGTAATGGGGATTAGCTATGGCTACACCTTC.

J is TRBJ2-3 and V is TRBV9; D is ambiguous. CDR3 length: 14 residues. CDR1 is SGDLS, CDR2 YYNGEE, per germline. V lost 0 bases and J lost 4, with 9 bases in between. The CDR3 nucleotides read TGTGCCAGCAGCGTAGTCCCGGCGGCAGATACGCAGTATTTT. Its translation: CASSVVPAADTQYF.

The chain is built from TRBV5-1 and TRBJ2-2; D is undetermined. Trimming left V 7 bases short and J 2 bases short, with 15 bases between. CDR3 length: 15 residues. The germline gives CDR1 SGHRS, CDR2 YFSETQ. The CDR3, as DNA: TGCGCCAGCTGTATCGGCCTAGTCAACACCGGGGAGCTGTTTTTT. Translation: CASCIGLVNTGELFF.

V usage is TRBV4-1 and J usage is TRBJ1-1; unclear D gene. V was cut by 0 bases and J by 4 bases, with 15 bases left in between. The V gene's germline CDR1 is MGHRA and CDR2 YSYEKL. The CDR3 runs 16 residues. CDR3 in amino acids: CASSQEKNPGPTEAFF. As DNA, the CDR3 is TGCGCCAGCAGCCAAGAGAAAAATCCGGGCCCCACTGAAGCTTTCTTT.

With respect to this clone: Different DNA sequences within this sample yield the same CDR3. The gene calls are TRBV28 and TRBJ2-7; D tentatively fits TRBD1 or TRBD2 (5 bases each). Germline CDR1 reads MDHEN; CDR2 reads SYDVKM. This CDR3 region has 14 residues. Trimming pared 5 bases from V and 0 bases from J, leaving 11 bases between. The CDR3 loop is CASSPGGGSYEQYF. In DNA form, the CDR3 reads TGTGCCAGCAGTCCCGGTGGGGGCTCCTACGAGCAGTACTTC.

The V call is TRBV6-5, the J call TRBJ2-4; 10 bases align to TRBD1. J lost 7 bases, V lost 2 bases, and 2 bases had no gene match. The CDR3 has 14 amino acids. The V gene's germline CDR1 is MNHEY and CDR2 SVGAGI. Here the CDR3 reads CASSYPDRGNIQYF. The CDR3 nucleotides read TGTGCCAGCAGTTACCCGGACAGGGGGAACATTCAGTACTTC.

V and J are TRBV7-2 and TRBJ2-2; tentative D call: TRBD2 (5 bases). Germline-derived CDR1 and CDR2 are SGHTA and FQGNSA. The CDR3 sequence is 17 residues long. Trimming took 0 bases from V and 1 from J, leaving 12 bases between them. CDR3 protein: CASSLALQRWNTGELFF. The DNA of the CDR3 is TGTGCCAGCAGCTTAGCGCTCCAGCGGTGGAACACCGGGGAGCTGTTTTTT.